This TCR beta chain derives from a study of blood T cell repertoires in COVID-19. Data came from immunoSEQ multiplex PCR; TCRdb stores just in-frame clones and leaves some out. The sample lists roughly 120,000 clones, 85% occurring once. Sequences were obtained from peripheral blood. This clonotype was sampled from a human donor in a cohort sampled during active COVID-19.

The CDR3 loop reads CASSVSGSPNEKLFF. The CDR3 DNA is TGTGCCAGCAGCGTATCGGGAAGCCCTAATGAAAAACTGTTTTTT. The V gene is TRBV9, the J gene TRBJ1-4, with unresolved D. CDR3 size: 15 residues. Germline V CDR1 and CDR2: SGDLS, YYNGEE. V shed 1 base and J shed 3 bases, with 10 bases lying between them.